What follows are 27 T cell receptor beta chains derived from one specimen sequenced in a study of human T cells and chemical hapten exposure. Stated time point: pre-sensitization, week 0. Documented treatment: therapeutic diphenylcyclopropenone sensitization with weekly scalp DPC. TCRdb redid the calling of the RACE reads with MiXCR, one entry per CDR3 protein. The sample includes tens of thousands of distinct CDR3 sequences, approximately 14% of them seen just once. This material consisted of whole blood, taken in connection with sensitization to the hapten diphenylcyclopropenone (DPC). These receptors all stem from a woman in her fifties or sixties with alopecia areata. Some clones in this sample may be carry-over from other donors' samples.

Comments on this clonotype: Sequence at one end of the junction differs from germline and may be a read error. V usage is TRBV2 and J usage is TRBJ2-7; D is uncertain. The CDR3 has 13 amino acids. Per the germline V gene, CDR1 is SNHLY and CDR2 is FYNNEI. CDR3 region: CASRGFVPTFRDF. The CDR3, as DNA: TGTGCCAGCAGGGGATTTGTCCCTACGTTTAGGGACTTC. Supplemented by reference TRBV2 and TRBJ2-7, the full variable domain reads EPEVTQTPSHQVTQMGQEVILRCVPISNHLYFYWYRQILGQKVEFLVSFYNNEISEKSEIFDDQFSVERPDGSNFTLKIRSTKLEDSAMYFCASRGFVPTFRDFGPGTRLTVT.

A few counts support this clonotype. The V and J genes are TRBV7-8 and TRBJ1-4, with D unclear. Per germline, CDR1 SGHVS and CDR2 FQNEAQ. Trimming left V 1 base short and J 5 bases short, with 14 bases between. This CDR3 contains 16 residues. The CDR3 spells CASSLVFAGGNEKLFF. Written as DNA, the CDR3 is TGTGCCAGCAGCTTAGTATTCGCGGGAGGCAATGAAAAACTGTTTTTT.

There are a few counts of this clonotype. V and J are TRBV7-9 and TRBJ2-7, with TRBD2 matching over 14 bases. The CDR3 has 17 amino acids. The junction had 9 bases not matched to a gene; V was cut back by 1 base and J by 7 bases. Germline V gene data show CDR1 as SEHNR and CDR2 as FQNEAQ (reference sequence). CDR3 coding DNA: TGTGCCAGCAGCTTAGTCCTGGGACTAGCGGGAGTGGGTGAGCAGTACTTC. This encodes CASSLVLGLAGVGEQYF.

This clonotype was counted between two and nine times. V gene TRBV24-1 combines with J gene TRBJ2-1; the match to TRBD1 covers 9 bases. CDR3 length: 15 residues. Trimming took 5 bases from V and 8 from J; bases not matched to a gene: 9. Germline V gives CDR1 KGHDR, CDR2 SFDVKD. The CDR3 is CATSAGQGRVDEQFF. Here the CDR3 DNA reads TGTGCCACCAGTGCGGGACAGGGTAGGGTCGATGAGCAGTTCTTC.

This clonotype was detected a few times. The CDR3: CASSQGQETQYF. The CDR3 DNA reads as TGTGCCAGCAGCCAAGGGCAAGAGACCCAGTACTTC. The V and J genes are TRBV2 and TRBJ2-5; D unresolved. Germline assignment: CDR1 SNHLY and CDR2 FYNNEI. Trimming shortened V by 6 bases and J by 2 bases, and 7 bases separated the two germline ends. CDR3 length equals 12 residues.

This chain joins TRBV28 and TRBJ2-3; 13 nucleotides match TRBD2. The CDR3 has 16 residues. Germline values: CDR1 MDHEN, CDR2 SYDVKM. V trimming: 6 bases; J trimming: 3 bases; junction bases outside the gene matches: 6. The CDR3 nucleotides read TGTGCCAGCAGAACCCGGACTAGCGGGAGAACAGATACGCAGTATTTT. Translating it yields CASRTRTSGRTDTQYF.

This clonotype was counted only a few times. The chain has TRBV23-1 and TRBJ1-1; D not certain. TRBV23-1 is an ORF for which the function is uncertain. There are 16 residues in the CDR3. V shed 8 bases and J shed 4 bases, with 23 bases lying between them. CDR3 bases: TGCGCCAGCGGCCCACCCGCCAGTCTGGCTGGCACTGAAGCTTTCTTT. Protein product: CASGPPASLAGTEAFF.

This clonotype was detected a few times. This rearrangement joins TRBV7-2 to TRBJ2-7, with 7 nucleotides matching TRBD1. This CDR3 has 13 residues. Germline loops: CDR1 SGHTA, CDR2 FQGNSA. V dropped 5 bases and J dropped 12; count of bases not matched to a gene: 13. CDR3: CASSPRRQGLVYF. The CDR3 coding sequence is TGTGCCAGCAGCCCCCGACGACAGGGATTGGTGTACTTC.

This clonotype was counted at least ten times. The rearrangement uses TRBV20-1 and TRBJ2-7, with 8 positions matching TRBD1. This CDR3 comprises 14 residues. The germline CDR1 and CDR2 sequences are DFQATT and SNEGSKA (reference sequence). Unmatched junction bases numbered 8, after V lost 5 bases and J lost 2 bases. CDR3 sequence: CSAYTGGATYEQYF. In nucleotides, the CDR3 is TGCAGTGCTTATACAGGGGGTGCTACCTACGAGCAGTACTTC.

This clonotype was counted only a few times. The rearrangement joins TRBV11-2 to TRBJ2-6; 7 bases map to TRBD2. The length of the CDR3 is 18 residues. Germline V CDR1 and CDR2: SGHAT, FQNNGV. J lost 0 bases, V lost 5 bases, and 10 bases had no gene match. DNA of the CDR3: TGTGCCAGCAGCACCCGGTTTGCGGGGGACTCTGGGGCCAACGTCCTGACTTTC. Encoded protein: CASSTRFAGDSGANVLTF.

This clonotype was counted many times. The CDR3 region has the DNA TGCAGTGCTAAGAATTCGGGGGTGGGGACTGAAGCTTTCTTT. It specifies CSAKNSGVGTEAFF. The chain links TRBV20-1 to TRBJ1-1; a weak D match, TRBD1 (5 bases). Germline V gives CDR1 DFQATT, CDR2 SNEGSKA (reference sequence). Trimming took 4 bases from V and 5 from J, leaving 17 bases between them. The CDR3 runs 14 residues.

This clonotype occurred many times. The chain uses TRBV20-1 and TRBJ2-5, with D tentatively TRBD1 (6 bases). The CDR3 length is 14 residues. The V end lost 6 bases, the J end lost 4 bases, and 18 bases lay between the germline ends. Germline-derived CDR1 and CDR2 are DFQATT and SNEGSKA (reference sequence). The CDR3, as DNA: TGCAGTGCAGCAGTCACAGGGCTTCCAGAGACCCAGTACTTC. Translated, it gives CSAAVTGLPETQYF.

The sample holds many counts of this clonotype. The rearrangement joins TRBV3-1 to TRBJ1-2, with unresolved D. Germline V gene lookup returns CDR1 LGHDT and CDR2 YNNKEL (reference sequence). The CDR3 spans 12 residues. V was trimmed by 0 bases and J by 2 bases, leaving 1 base between them. CDR3 residues: CASSQDNYGYTF. The CDR3 DNA sequence: TGTGCCAGCAGCCAAGACAACTATGGCTACACCTTC.

The gene calls are TRBV20-1 and TRBJ2-2, with unresolved D. The CDR3 sequence is 13 residues long. The V and J ends lost 5 bases and 3 bases respectively, with 10 bases between them. Germline V lookup: CDR1 DFQATT, CDR2 SNEGSKA (reference sequence). The CDR3 reads CSAPERYTGELFF. Written as DNA, the CDR3 is TGCAGTGCTCCCGAGAGGTACACCGGGGAGCTGTTTTTT.

CDR3 DNA sequence: TGCAGTGCTAGGACGGGCCCTGACACTGAAGCTTTCTTT. Amino acids: CSARTGPDTEAFF. J is TRBJ1-1 and V is TRBV20-1; unclear D gene. The ends were cut back, 3 bases at V and 3 bases at J, with 11 bases in the middle. The CDR3 runs to 13 residues. The germline V gene has CDR1 DFQATT and CDR2 SNEGSKA (reference sequence).

This clonotype was counted a few times. The genes are TRBV18 and TRBJ1-1, with no clear D. Germline V gene lookup returns CDR1 KGHSH and CDR2 LQKENI. V was clipped by 0 bases and J by 1 base, with 9 bases between them. This CDR3 contains 15 residues. The CDR3 loop is CASSPPIYPNTEAFF. For the CDR3, the DNA is TGTGCCAGCTCACCACCGATATACCCGAACACTGAAGCTTTCTTT.

This chain links TRBV7-6 with TRBJ2-5; D may be TRBD1 (6 bases). V lost 1 base, J lost 5 bases, and 8 bases lay in between. Germline values: CDR1 SGHVS, CDR2 FNYEAQ. This CDR3 comprises 13 residues. Here the CDR3 DNA reads TGTGCCAGCAGCTTAGACAGGGCCGAGACCCAGTACTTC. Its translation: CASSLDRAETQYF.

This chain uses TRBV28 with TRBJ2-1, with D possibly TRBD2 on 6 matching bases. The CDR3 has 15 amino acids. Per the germline V gene, CDR1 is MDHEN and CDR2 is SYDVKM. V shed 1 base and J shed 6 bases, with 13 bases lying between them. The CDR3 region has the DNA TGTGCCAGCAGTTTATTCCCGGGAGTCCTCAATGAGCAGTTCTTC. Its protein product is CASSLFPGVLNEQFF. The variable domain in full, completed from reference TRBV28 and TRBJ2-1, reads DVKVTQSSRYLVKRTGEKVFLECVQDMDHENMFWYRQDPGLGLRLIYFSYDVKMKEKGDIPEGYSVSREKKERFSLILESASTNQTSMYLCASSLFPGVLNEQFFGPGTRLTVL.

This clonotype was picked up a small number of times. The chain is built from TRBV27 and TRBJ2-7, with D perhaps TRBD2 (6 bases). Germline V gives CDR1 MNHEY, CDR2 SMNVEV (reference sequence). CDR3 length: 14 amino acids. With 3 bases removed from V and 3 bases from J, the gap between germline ends came to 12 bases. The CDR3 loop is CASSFGSGDYEQYF. The CDR3 DNA reads as TGTGCCAGCAGTTTCGGCTCGGGGGACTACGAGCAGTACTTC.

The rearrangement joins TRBV19 to TRBJ2-3; D may be TRBD1 (6 bases). The germline V and J ends were trimmed by 9 bases and 3 bases, with 16 bases remaining between them. Germline V gene lookup returns CDR1 LNHDA and CDR2 SQIVND (reference sequence). This CDR3 spans 14 amino acids. DNA for the CDR3: TGTGCCAGCCGGACAGCGTTGGGTACAGATACGCAGTATTTT. Residues: CASRTALGTDTQYF.

The chain has TRBV20-1 and TRBJ1-1; D is uncertain. The CDR3 has 15 residues. V gave up 0 bases and J gave up 7 bases, with 18 bases separating them. The germline gives CDR1 DFQATT, CDR2 SNEGSKA (reference sequence). The CDR3 reads CSARDWRAQTGEAFF. The CDR3 nucleotides read TGCAGTGCTAGAGATTGGAGGGCCCAAACCGGTGAAGCTTTCTTT.

The chain links TRBV7-2 to TRBJ2-3; tentative D call: TRBD1 (6 bases). CDR3 length equals 14 residues. Trimming removed 5 bases from V and 3 bases from J, with 12 bases in between. Germline CDR1 SGHTA, CDR2 FQGNSA. The CDR3 bases are TGTGCCAGCAGCATTCAACAGGGAACAGATACGCAGTATTTT. Amino acid sequence: CASSIQQGTDTQYF.

The table lists this clonotype with many counts. The chain uses TRBV7-6 and TRBJ2-5, with TRBD2 matching 13 bases. CDR1 is SGHVS and CDR2 is FNYEAQ in the germline V gene. This CDR3 spans 16 amino acids. V was clipped by 5 bases and J by 1 base; unmatched bases: 4. The CDR3 region has the DNA TGTGCCAGCAGCCTAAGACTAGCGGGAGGCCAAGAGACCCAGTACTTC. Its translation is CASSLRLAGGQETQYF. The complete variable domain, with remaining parts taken from reference TRBV7-6 and TRBJ2-5, reads GAGVSQSPRYKVTKRGQDVALRCDPISGHVSLYWYRQALGQGPEFLTYFNYEAQQDKSGLPNDRFSAERPEGSISTLTIQRTEQRDSAMYRCASSLRLAGGQETQYFGPGTRLLVL.

The table lists this clonotype with many counts. The J gene is TRBJ1-6, the V gene TRBV6-5, with D hard to call. Trimming pared 0 bases from V and 2 bases from J, leaving 8 bases between. Germline loops: CDR1 MNHEY, CDR2 SVGAGI. The CDR3 length is 16 residues. CDR3 sequence (DNA): TGTGCCAGCAGTTACTCAGCGGTCACCTATAATTCACCCCTCCACTTT. It specifies CASSYSAVTYNSPLHF.

This clonotype was counted a few times. CDR3 nucleotides: TGTGCCAGCAGTGCCACCGGGACTGGGGACTACGAGCAGTACTTC. Its translation: CASSATGTGDYEQYF. This chain uses TRBV27 with TRBJ2-7, with D possibly being TRBD2 (6 bases). CDR1 is MNHEY and CDR2 is SMNVEV in the germline V gene (reference sequence). Trimming took 5 bases from V and 3 from J, leaving 17 bases between them. The CDR3 has 15 amino acids.

The chain recombines TRBV20-1 with TRBJ1-5; D possibly corresponds to TRBD1 (5 bases). Germline V gene lookup returns CDR1 DFQATT and CDR2 SNEGSKA (reference sequence). The CDR3 totals 13 residues. Trimming took off 6 bases at V and 4 bases at J, with 13 bases between the two ends. CDR3 in DNA: TGCAGTGCGGACGACAGAAAAAATCAGCCCCAGCATTTT. Protein: CSADDRKNQPQHF.

This chain joins TRBV11-2 and TRBJ2-1; D may be TRBD1 (5 bases). The V end was cut by 2 bases, the J end by 9 bases, with 20 bases between. This CDR3 has 16 residues. CDR1 is SGHAT and CDR2 is FQNNGV in the germline V gene. The CDR3 here is CASSLRGGTPSGEQFF. The CDR3 DNA reads as TGTGCCAGCAGCTTAAGGGGCGGTACACCCTCTGGTGAGCAGTTCTTC.